This T cell receptor (beta chain) was found in a study of post-analysis software for immune sequencing data. In regard to this clonotype: Its specificity is unknown.

The study, taken as a whole, reports: Samples prepared in the same batch strongly co-clustered by F measure.

TCR beta cDNA libraries included unique molecular identifiers. With about 0.95 to 11 million T cells as the source, roughly 0.5 million cDNA molecules resulted. TCRdb used MiXCR to reprocess the PCR reads, holding one entry per CDR3 protein. The sample contains around 770,000 distinct CDR3 sequences, around 45% of which appear only once. The sample comprised blood. The TCR comes from a girl between 10 and 17 years old with multiple sclerosis.

The CDR3 sequence is CASSYNRDRGGYTF. The CDR3 nucleotides are TGTGCCAGCAGTTACAACCGGGACCGCGGTGGCTACACCTTC. The genes are TRBV6-2 or TRBV6-3 and TRBJ1-2; tentatively, D is TRBD1 (5 bases). CDR1 and CDR2 from the germline V gene are MNHEY and SVGEGT. This CDR3 has 14 amino acids. V was clipped by 2 bases and J by 7 bases, with 14 bases between them.